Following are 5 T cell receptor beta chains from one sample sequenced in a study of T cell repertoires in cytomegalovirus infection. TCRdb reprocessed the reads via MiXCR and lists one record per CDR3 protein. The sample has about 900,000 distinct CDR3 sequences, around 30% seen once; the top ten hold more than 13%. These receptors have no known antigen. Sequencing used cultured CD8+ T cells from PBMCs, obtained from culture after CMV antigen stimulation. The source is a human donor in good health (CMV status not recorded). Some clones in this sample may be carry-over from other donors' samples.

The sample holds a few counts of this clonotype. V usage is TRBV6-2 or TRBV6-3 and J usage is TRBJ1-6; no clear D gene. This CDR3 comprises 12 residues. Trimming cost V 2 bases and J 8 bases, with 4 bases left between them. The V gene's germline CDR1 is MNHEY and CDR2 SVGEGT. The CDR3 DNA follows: TGTGCCAGCAGTTACGCCGATTCACCCCTCCACTTT. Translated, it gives CASSYADSPLHF.

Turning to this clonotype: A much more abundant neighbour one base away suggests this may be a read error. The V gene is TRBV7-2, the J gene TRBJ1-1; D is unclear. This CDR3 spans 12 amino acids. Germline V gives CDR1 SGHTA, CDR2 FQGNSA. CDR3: CAISPATPEAFF. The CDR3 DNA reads TGTGCCATCAGCCCAGCTACCCCTGAAGCTTTCTTT.

CDR3 sequence reads: CASSGGQGTYEQYF. The CDR3 DNA sequence: TGCGCCAGCAGCGGGGGACAGGGCACCTACGAGCAGTACTTC. The chain uses TRBV5-1 and TRBJ2-7; 9 bases are shared with TRBD1. The CDR3 has 14 amino acids. Germline CDR1 reads SGHRS; CDR2 reads YFSETQ. Unmatched junction bases numbered 4, after V lost 4 bases and J lost 2 bases.

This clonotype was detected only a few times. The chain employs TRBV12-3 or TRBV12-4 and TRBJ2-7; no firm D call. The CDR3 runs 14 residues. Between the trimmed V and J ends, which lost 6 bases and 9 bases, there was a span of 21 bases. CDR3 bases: TGTGCCAGCAGCCGGCGTCGACGGAAACGAGGGCAGTACGTC. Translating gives CASSRRRRKRGQYV.

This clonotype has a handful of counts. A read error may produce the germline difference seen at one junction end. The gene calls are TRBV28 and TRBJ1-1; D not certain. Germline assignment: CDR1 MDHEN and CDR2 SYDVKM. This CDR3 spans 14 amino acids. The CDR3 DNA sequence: TGTGCCAGCAGTTCCCCTCTGGTGAATACTGAAGCTTTCTTT. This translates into CASSSPLVNTEAFF. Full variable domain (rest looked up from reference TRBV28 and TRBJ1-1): DVKVTQSSRYLVKRTGEKVFLECVQDMDHENMFWYRQDPGLGLRLIYFSYDVKMKEKGDIPEGYSVSREKKERFSLILESASTNQTSMYLCASSSPLVNTEAFFGQGTRLTVV.